Below are 25 T cell receptor beta chains sequenced from a single sample in a study of cytomegalovirus exposure and HLA in healthy donors. PCR employed 60 Vbeta and 13 Jbeta primers. The table came from immunoSEQ multiplex PCR; TCRdb's copy has only in-frame clones and leaves some out. The sample totals roughly 45,000 clones. Sequenced sample: PBMCs. Receptors were obtained from a woman aged 25-40 years in good health and CMV-seronegative.

The chain uses TRBV27 and TRBJ2-7, with a weak D call TRBD1 (5 bases). The CDR3 sequence is 14 residues long. With 2 bases removed from V and 2 bases from J, the gap between germline ends came to 10 bases. In germline, CDR1 is MNHEY, CDR2 SMNVEV (reference sequence). CDR3 residues: CASSLEQGAYEQYF. In DNA, the CDR3 is TGTGCCAGCAGTTTAGAGCAGGGCGCCTACGAGCAGTACTTC.

CDR3 in amino acids: CASSQTRYEQYF. The CDR3 DNA reads as TGTGCCAGCAGCCAAACTAGGTACGAGCAGTACTTC. The V gene is TRBV4-2, the J gene TRBJ2-7, with TRBD2 as a possible D gene (5 bases). The CDR3 consists of 12 residues. Trimming took off 2 bases at V and 4 bases at J, with 6 bases between the two ends. Germline lookup yields CDR1 LGHNA and CDR2 YNFKEQ.

This rearrangement joins TRBV2 to TRBJ1-1; maybe TRBD1 (6 bases). Trimming stripped 6 bases from V and 4 bases from J, with 9 bases between. The germline V gene has CDR1 SNHLY and CDR2 FYNNEI. This CDR3 spans 12 amino acids. CDR3 sequence reads: CASRPRGTEAFF. DNA for the CDR3: TGTGCCAGCAGGCCCAGGGGCACTGAAGCTTTCTTT.

The V gene is TRBV6-5, the J gene TRBJ2-2; D is unresolved. Germline values: CDR1 MNHEY, CDR2 SVGAGI. The CDR3 contains 15 residues. V dropped 3 bases and J dropped 0 bases, with 8 bases sitting between them. The DNA for the CDR3 is TGTGCCAGCAGTTATGGTCAGTCGAACACCGGGGAGCTGTTTTTT. The encoded protein is CASSYGQSNTGELFF.

The gene calls are TRBV29-1 and TRBJ1-4; weak D call: TRBD1 (6 bases). Germline CDR1 is SQVTM and CDR2 is ANQGSEA. The CDR3 is 12 amino acids. Here the CDR3 DNA reads TGCAGTGGGGGCGGGCCAGCTGAAAAACTGTTTTTT. Protein: CSGGGPAEKLFF.

V and J are TRBV7-9 and TRBJ1-5; TRBD1 might be the D (5 bases). The CDR3 is made up of 14 amino acids. Germline V gene lookup returns CDR1 SEHNR and CDR2 FQNEAQ (reference sequence). V was cut by 5 bases and J by 8 bases, with 16 bases left in between. This CDR3 reads CASSPDITGEPQHF. The CDR3 bases are TGTGCCAGCAGCCCTGATATAACAGGAGAGCCCCAGCATTTT.

The CDR3 DNA follows: TGCAGCGTTACAGGGGGCTCGGGGGACATTCAGTACTTC. Its translation: CSVTGGSGDIQYF. This rearrangement joins TRBV29-1 to TRBJ2-4; 9 bases match TRBD1. CDR3 size: 13 residues. Germline-derived CDR1 and CDR2 are SQVTM and ANQGSEA. The trim removed 5 bases at V and 8 bases at J, leaving 7 bases unmatched.

The chain has TRBV28 and TRBJ2-6, with 10 bases fitting TRBD1. Germline loops: CDR1 MDHEN, CDR2 SYDVKM. V lost 6 bases to trimming and J lost 1 base; unmatched junction nucleotides: 9. The length of the CDR3 is 18 residues. The CDR3 region is CASRRTGGTFSGANVLTF. The CDR3 region has the DNA TGTGCCAGCAGACGGACAGGGGGAACATTTTCTGGGGCCAACGTCCTGACTTTC.

The V call is TRBV7-2, the J call TRBJ2-2; the match to TRBD1 covers 11 bases. CDR1 and CDR2 from the germline V gene are SGHTA and FQGNSA. V trimming: 5 bases; J trimming: 4 bases; junction bases outside the gene matches: 0. CDR3 size: 14 residues. The CDR3 DNA sequence: TGTGCCAGCAGCGGGACAGGGGGCACCGGGGAGCTGTTTTTT. Translation: CASSGTGGTGELFF.

The chain carries TRBV5-6 and TRBJ1-4; D gene unclear. This CDR3 is 15 amino acids long. Per the germline V gene, CDR1 is SGHDT and CDR2 is YYEEEE. V dropped 6 bases and J dropped 7 bases, with 19 bases sitting between them. The CDR3 spells CASTRPGEGGEKLFF. The CDR3 DNA sequence: TGTGCCAGCACCCGTCCCGGGGAAGGAGGTGAAAAACTGTTTTTT.

CDR3 in DNA: TGTGCCAGCAGTTACGGACTAGCGGATGACAATGAGCAGTTCTTC. Amino acid sequence: CASSYGLADDNEQFF. V and J are TRBV6-5 and TRBJ2-1, with 10 bases matching TRBD2. V lost 2 bases to trimming and J lost 5 bases; unmatched junction nucleotides: 3. The CDR3 contains 15 residues. Germline V gene lookup returns CDR1 MNHEY and CDR2 SVGAGI.

This chain links TRBV5-1 with TRBJ2-5; 12 bases fit TRBD2. The CDR3 extends over 15 amino acids. Germline CDR1 and CDR2: SGHRS and YFSETQ. J lost 1 base, V lost 2 bases, and 0 bases had no gene match. The CDR3 here is CASSLLAGGQETQYF. The CDR3 DNA is TGCGCCAGCAGCTTACTAGCGGGAGGCCAAGAGACCCAGTACTTC.

This chain connects TRBV20-1 to TRBJ2-1; TRBD2 is a possible D gene (5 bases). Germline V CDR1 and CDR2: DFQATT, SNEGSKA (reference sequence). The CDR3 is 11 amino acids. V was pared by 8 bases and J by 7 bases, with 12 bases between. The CDR3 DNA sequence: TGCAGTTCTCCTCTAGCAAATGAGCAGTTCTTC. This encodes CSSPLANEQFF.

V and J are TRBV18 and TRBJ1-2; possible D gene TRBD1, 6 bases. Germline CDR1 and CDR2: KGHSH and LQKENI. V was cut by 3 bases and J by 5 bases, with 16 bases left in between. The CDR3 is made up of 15 amino acids. This chain's CDR3 is CASSPLDSLGYGYTF. CDR3 in DNA: TGTGCCAGCTCACCCTTGGACAGTCTGGGTTATGGCTACACCTTC.

The gene calls are TRBV5-1 and TRBJ2-1; 9 bases align to TRBD2. The CDR3 spans 14 residues. The J segment lost 8 bases and the V segment lost 4 bases, leaving 7 bases of the junction unmatched. CDR1 SGHRS and CDR2 YFSETQ come from the germline V gene. CDR3 sequence: CASSLSGRNDEQFF. The CDR3 DNA sequence: TGCGCCAGCAGCCTTAGCGGGAGAAACGATGAGCAGTTCTTC.

This rearrangement joins TRBV19 to TRBJ1-5, with 7 positions matching TRBD1. This CDR3 is built from 16 residues. CDR1 LNHDA and CDR2 SQIVND come from the germline V gene (reference sequence). With 4 bases clipped from V and 2 bases from J, the junction kept 8 bases outside the gene matches. This chain's CDR3 is CASSTHLDRGNQPQHF. DNA for the CDR3: TGTGCCAGTAGTACCCACCTCGACAGGGGCAATCAGCCCCAGCATTTT.

This chain uses TRBV11-3 with TRBJ2-7, with TRBD1 matching over 8 bases. CDR3 length: 15 residues. V shed 2 bases and J 2 bases; nucleotides not matched to a gene: 5. CDR1 and CDR2 (germline): SGHNT, YENEEA. CDR3 sequence reads: CASSLIGTGAYEQYF. The CDR3 nucleotides read TGTGCCAGCAGCTTAATCGGGACAGGAGCCTACGAGCAGTACTTC.

The genes are TRBV5-1 and TRBJ2-7; D not certain. This CDR3 spans 15 amino acids. V lost 10 bases and J 2 bases, leaving 22 bases between the germline ends. CDR1 SGHRS and CDR2 YFSETQ come from the germline V gene. The CDR3 DNA is TGCGCCCACAAAGAGGTCCCAGCGCCCGCCTACGAGCAGTACTTC. It yields the protein CAHKEVPAPAYEQYF. The complete variable domain, with remaining parts taken from reference TRBV5-1 and TRBJ2-7, reads KAGVTQTPRYLIKTRGQQVTLSCSPISGHRSVSWYQQTPGQGLQFLFEYFSETQRNKGNFPGRFSGRQFSNSRSEMNVSTLELGDSALYLCAHKEVPAPAYEQYFGPGTRLTVT.

The genes are TRBV5-1 and TRBJ2-7; TRBD1 matches 7 bases. V gave up 0 bases and J gave up 5 bases; unmatched junction bases: 5. Looked up from germline, CDR1 is SGHRS and CDR2 is YFSETQ. This CDR3 has 14 amino acids. The chain's CDR3 is CASSLGQGVNEQYF. DNA of the CDR3: TGCGCCAGCAGCTTGGGACAGGGTGTGAACGAGCAGTACTTC.

The V and J genes are TRBV19 and TRBJ1-2; TRBD1 matches at 7 bases. The junction had 1 base not matched to a gene; V was cut back by 4 bases and J by 5 bases. This CDR3 comprises 12 residues. Looked up from germline, CDR1 is LNHDA and CDR2 is SQIVND (reference sequence). CDR3 in DNA: TGTGCCAGTAGTACGGGACAGTATGGCTACACCTTC. This sequence encodes CASSTGQYGYTF.

V and J are TRBV30 and TRBJ1-2, with D possibly TRBD1 on 5 matching bases. CDR3 length: 12 residues. Deletions cut 3 bases from V and 5 bases from J, with 10 bases between. Germline V gives CDR1 GTSNPN, CDR2 SVGIG (reference sequence). DNA of the CDR3: TGTGCCTGGAGGCATGACAGTTATGGCTACACCTTC. Amino acid sequence: CAWRHDSYGYTF. The entire variable domain, with the rest obtained from reference TRBV30 and TRBJ1-2, is as follows: SQTIHQWPATLVQPVGSPLSLECTVEGTSNPNLYWYRQAAGRGLQLLFYSVGIGQISSEVPQNLSASRPQDRQFILSSKKLLLSDSGFYLCAWRHDSYGYTFGSGTRLTVV.

The rearrangement joins TRBV6-1 to TRBJ2-5; 11 bases match TRBD2. V was pared by 4 bases and J by 5 bases, with 6 bases of the junction left unmatched. The CDR3 is made up of 15 amino acids. Germline V gene data show CDR1 as MNHNS and CDR2 as SASEGT. The CDR3 sequence is CASSGRLAGKETQYF. Written as DNA, the CDR3 is TGTGCCAGCAGTGGAAGACTAGCGGGAAAGGAGACCCAGTACTTC.

V usage is TRBV2 and J usage is TRBJ1-5, with D possibly TRBD1 on 6 matching bases. Per germline, CDR1 SNHLY and CDR2 FYNNEI. V lost 5 bases, J lost 6 bases, and 20 bases lay in between. The CDR3 contains 16 residues. Written as DNA, the CDR3 is TGTGCCAGCAGTTCCTTCCGGGACATAGTCCCTCAGCCCCAGCATTTT. Its protein product is CASSSFRDIVPQPQHF.

This chain links TRBV18 with TRBJ2-7; TRBD2 is a possible D gene (6 bases). CDR3 length: 14 amino acids. The V end lost 6 bases, the J end lost 6 bases, and 18 bases lay between the germline ends. CDR1 is KGHSH, CDR2 LQKENI, per germline. In DNA form, the CDR3 reads TGTGCCAGCTCTCCTTCCCTCGGGGGAGTCGAGCAGTACTTC. Protein: CASSPSLGGVEQYF.

V is TRBV4-1 and J is TRBJ1-1, with 7 bases that match TRBD1. Germline loops: CDR1 MGHRA, CDR2 YSYEKL. This CDR3 has 15 amino acids. The ends lost 3 bases at V and 4 bases at J; junction bases unmatched: 8. CDR3 amino acids: CASSHLGGSATEAFF. CDR3 in DNA: TGCGCCAGCAGCCACCTAGGGGGCTCCGCCACTGAAGCTTTCTTT.